The rows below give T cell receptor beta chains drawn from one sample of a study of T-cell reconstitution after alpha-beta-depleted transplantation in children. MiXCR was run by TCRdb on the PCR reads, yielding one entry per CDR3 protein. Among nearly 400,000 distinct CDR3 sequences listed, around 20% were seen once. Sequencing was performed on PBMCs from the stem cell graft donor, taken from the stem cell graft. The receptors stem from a human donor who donated a stem cell graft to a child with acute myeloid leukemia. Both conserved end residues are part of each CDR3. Each record gives: V gene, J gene, clone size, CDR3 length, D gene, CDR3 DNA, CDR3 protein. A D gene is named only where the DNA matches it firmly. Clone size is given for some rows only: seen once, a few or many times, or a class if the clone is expanded.

TRBV20-1	TRBJ2-7	few	16	.	TGCAGTGCTAGCGGAACTAGGGGTCCCAACCTCTACGAGCAGTACTTC	CSASGTRGPNLYEQYF
TRBV20-1	TRBJ2-3	many	14	.	TGCAGTGCTAGCGGTAGCGGTAGCACAGATACGCAGTATTTT	CSASGSGSTDTQYF
TRBV4-1	TRBJ1-1	.	17	TRBD1	TGCGCCAGCAGCCAAGAACCCTCCGGGACAGAGGGCATTGAAGCTTTCTTT	CASSQEPSGTEGIEAFF
TRBV9	TRBJ2-1	many	14	.	TGTGCCAGCAGCGTCGCAGGCCGGTACAATGAGCAGTTCTTC	CASSVAGRYNEQFF
TRBV29-1	TRBJ2-1	few	16	.	TGCAGCGTTGAAGATCAGGGGACCCCCGGCTGGAATGAGCAGTTCTTC	CSVEDQGTPGWNEQFF
TRBV20-1	TRBJ2-1	many	13	.	TGCAGTGCTAGATCAACTCTGGGTAATGAGCAGTTCTTC	CSARSTLGNEQFF
TRBV12-5	TRBJ2-5	.	16	.	TGTGCTAGTGCCCTAACCCGGGAGCGCCTGTTCGAGACCCAGTACTTC	CASALTRERLFETQYF
TRBV12-3/TRBV12-4	TRBJ2-1	.	12	.	TGTGCCAGCAGTCTTGGCCATCCTGAGCAGTTCTTC	CASSLGHPEQFF
TRBV2	TRBJ2-2	once	15	TRBD2	TGTGCCAGCAGTGAAAGGGGACTACCAACCGGGGAGCTGTTTTTT	CASSERGLPTGELFF
TRBV3-1	TRBJ2-1	many	14	.	TGTGCCAGCAGACGGGACACATCCTACAATGAGCAGTTCTTC	CASRRDTSYNEQFF
TRBV12-3/TRBV12-4	TRBJ2-4	.	13	TRBD1	TGTGCCAGCAGTTGGGCAGGGGGAAACATTCAGTACTTC	CASSWAGGNIQYF
TRBV28	TRBJ2-7	few	11	.	TGTGCCAGCGGGGACGGCAACGAGCAGTACTTC	CASGDGNEQYF
TRBV4-2	TRBJ2-3	.	16	TRBD2	TGTGCCAGCAGCTCGACTCTAGCGGGATCTGCAGATACGCAGTATTTT	CASSSTLAGSADTQYF
TRBV29-1	TRBJ2-5	.	15	TRBD2	TGCAGCGTTGTTCCAGCGGGAGGGGGAGCGGGGGCCCAGTACTTC	CSVVPAGGGAGAQYF
TRBV7-2	TRBJ2-1	many	14	TRBD2	TGTGCCAGCAGTGAGGCTAGCGGGAGCTATGAGCAGTTCTTC	CASSEASGSYEQFF
TRBV6-4	TRBJ2-1	.	15	.	TGTGCCAGCAGTGACGTTGGAGGGCCTGGGAATGAGCAGTTCTTC	CASSDVGGPGNEQFF
TRBV6-1	TRBJ1-1	.	14	.	TGTGCCAGCAGTAATCTAAGGGGGGGCACTGAAGCTTTCTTT	CASSNLRGGTEAFF
TRBV6-5	TRBJ2-7	.	15	.	TGTGCCAGCAGTTCCTCGTTAGGGTTTAATTACGAGCAGTACTTC	CASSSSLGFNYEQYF
TRBV29-1	TRBJ2-1	many	14	.	TGCAGCGTTGGCGCTTTGGTCGGGGAGAATGAGCAGTTCTTC	CSVGALVGENEQFF
TRBV9	TRBJ1-3	.	16	.	TGTGCCAGCAGCGTTCGCCCGACAAGCTCTGGAAACACCATATATTTT	CASSVRPTSSGNTIYF
TRBV25-1	TRBJ2-3	.	15	TRBD2	TGTGCCAGCAGTGGGACTAGCGGGCCTAAAGATACGCAGTATTTT	CASSGTSGPKDTQYF
TRBV12-3/TRBV12-4	TRBJ2-5	.	17	TRBD2	TGTGCCAGCAGCTCTCTCCACGGGACTAGTTCTCAAGAGACCCAGTACTTC	CASSSLHGTSSQETQYF
TRBV20-1	TRBJ1-1	many	12	.	TGCAGTGCTCACGGGGGGAACACTGAAGCTTTCTTT	CSAHGGNTEAFF
TRBV7-2	TRBJ2-1	few	15	TRBD2	TGTGCCAGCGCCGCGACTAGCGGGAGGTCGAATGAGCAGTTCTTC	CASAATSGRSNEQFF
TRBV13	TRBJ2-7	many	13	.	TGTGCCAGCAGCTCCCGGTCCTCCTACGAGCAGTACTTC	CASSSRSSYEQYF
TRBV5-1	TRBJ2-1	.	16	TRBD2	TGCGCCAGCAGCCCGGACCCGGGACTAGCGTCCAATGAGCAGTTCTTC	CASSPDPGLASNEQFF
TRBV5-1	TRBJ2-7	.	15	.	TGCGCCAGCAGCTTGGCCGGGAAGGGTCCCTACGAGCAGTACTTC	CASSLAGKGPYEQYF
TRBV12-3/TRBV12-4	TRBJ2-3	many	17	TRBD2	TGTGCCAGCAGGCCGACTAGCGGAGCCACTAGCACAGATACGCAGTATTTT	CASRPTSGATSTDTQYF
TRBV20-1	TRBJ1-5	few	14	TRBD1	TGCAGTGCTAGAGGGGGGACAGGGGCTGGGCCCCAGCATTTT	CSARGGTGAGPQHF
TRBV20-1	TRBJ2-7	few	14	TRBD2	TGCAGTGTTTGGAGCGGGAGGGCCAACTACGAGCAGTACTTC	CSVWSGRANYEQYF
TRBV2	TRBJ1-5	.	14	.	TGTGCCAGCAGTGACAGGGGCGCCAATCAGCCCCAGCATTTT	CASSDRGANQPQHF
TRBV14	TRBJ2-3	.	16	TRBD2	TGTGCCAGCAGCCATTCTAGCGGACCCGTCACAGATACGCAGTATTTT	CASSHSSGPVTDTQYF
TRBV7-3	TRBJ1-1	.	15	TRBD1	TGTGCCAGCAGCGAGTACGGGACAGCGAACACTGAAGCTTTCTTT	CASSEYGTANTEAFF
TRBV20-1	TRBJ2-7	.	14	.	TGCAGTGCTAGTACGACATTGGGAACCTACGAGCAGTACTTC	CSASTTLGTYEQYF
TRBV24-1	TRBJ2-1	.	19	.	TGTGCCACCAGTGATTTGGGAGGGAGAGGCGGTCACTCCTACAATGAGCAGTTCTTC	CATSDLGGRGGHSYNEQFF
TRBV28	TRBJ1-5	.	14	.	TGTGCCAGCAGTTTACGAATTGGGTCCCAGCCCCAGCATTTT	CASSLRIGSQPQHF
TRBV27	TRBJ2-5	few	16	TRBD1	TGTGCCAGCAGTAGAGCCGGGACAGCGCCACAAGAGACCCAGTACTTC	CASSRAGTAPQETQYF
TRBV12-3/TRBV12-4	TRBJ2-1	few	14	.	TGTGCCAGCAATGACAGGAGCAAGGGGAATGAGCAGTTCTTC	CASNDRSKGNEQFF
TRBV20-1	TRBJ2-5	many	17	.	TGCAGTGCTAGAGAAGGAAGAGGGAGGTACCTACAAGAGACCCAGTACTTC	CSAREGRGRYLQETQYF
TRBV28	TRBJ2-5	.	11	.	TGTGCCAGCAGTTTATTAACGGCCTGGTACTTC	CASSLLTAWYF
TRBV12-3/TRBV12-4	TRBJ1-1	.	15	TRBD1	TGTGCCAGCAGTTTCCCCGACAGGGGGAACACTGAAGCTTTCTTT	CASSFPDRGNTEAFF
TRBV29-1	TRBJ2-7	few	13	.	TGCAGCGTTGAAGTCAACTACACCTACGAGCAGTACTTC	CSVEVNYTYEQYF
TRBV20-1	TRBJ1-6	.	15	.	TGCAGTGCTAGAGACTACAAGGGGGATAATTCACCCCTCCACTTT	CSARDYKGDNSPLHF
TRBV4-3	TRBJ2-7	.	15	.	TGCGCCAGCAGCCAAGTCCTTGAGGCAGCCTACGAGCAGTACTTC	CASSQVLEAAYEQYF
TRBV4-2	TRBJ2-1	few	14	.	TGTGCCAGCAGCCAAGGTAGCGGATTCAATGAGCAGTTCTTC	CASSQGSGFNEQFF
TRBV12-3/TRBV12-4	TRBJ2-1	many	14	.	TGTGCCAGCAGTCTCCCCCCCCCCTTCAGTGAGCAGTTCTTC	CASSLPPPFSEQFF
TRBV20-1	TRBJ1-5	few	13	.	TGCAGTGCTAGGGCAGGGGTTGGTCAGCCCCAGCATTTT	CSARAGVGQPQHF
TRBV5-1	TRBJ2-3	few	16	TRBD2	TGCGCCAGCAGCTTGAGGTCTAGCGGGAGGACAGATACGCAGTATTTT	CASSLRSSGRTDTQYF
TRBV27	TRBJ1-1	few	17	TRBD1	TGTGCCAGCAGCTCCGGGACAGGGGGCGTAAGGAACACTGAAGCTTTCTTT	CASSSGTGGVRNTEAFF